These 5 T cell receptor beta chains came from one sample sequenced in a study of T-cell reconstitution after alpha-beta-depleted transplantation in children. During its preparation, the TCRbeta library received unique molecular identifiers. TCRdb recomputed calls from the PCR reads with MiXCR, one row per CDR3 protein. Here the sample spans around 600,000 distinct CDR3 sequences, roughly 15% being singletons. Sequenced here: PBMCs from the stem cell graft donor, sampled from the stem cell graft. These TCRs come from a human donor who donated a stem cell graft to a child with acute myeloid leukemia.

The rearrangement uses TRBV21-1 and TRBJ2-3; the listed D gene, TRBD1, was not tested against the DNA. TRBV21-1 is an annotated pseudogene. This CDR3 has 17 residues. The CDR3 sequence: CASSIPHPLIRPDTQYF. CDR3 DNA: TGTGCCAGCAGCATTCCGCACCCCTTAATCAGGCCCGATACGCAGTATTTT.

The CDR3 is CASSSPRPGELFF. The CDR3 DNA reads as TGTGCCAGCAGCTCGCCCCGCCCCGGGGAGCTGTTTTTT. The V and J genes are TRBV7-2 and TRBJ2-2; unclear D gene. The ends were cut back, 4 bases at V and 6 bases at J, with 9 bases in the middle. From germline, CDR1 is SGHTA and CDR2 FQGNSA. This CDR3 has 13 residues.

Note on this clonotype: The junction departs from germline at one end; a sequencing error may be responsible. This sequence joins TRBV28 and TRBJ2-6; TRBD1 agrees at 7 bases. CDR1 is MDHEN and CDR2 is SYDVKM in the germline V gene. The CDR3 contains 19 residues. For the CDR3, the DNA is TGTGCCAGCAGTTTTCCTGACAGGGTTAAGTCAACTGGGGCCAACGGCCTGACTTTC. This translates into CASSFPDRVKSTGANGLTF.

This sequence joins TRBV11-2 and TRBJ2-3; 12 nucleotides align to TRBD2. The CDR3 totals 18 residues. Germline assignment: CDR1 SGHAT and CDR2 FQNNGV. V was clipped by 3 bases and J by 0 bases; unmatched bases: 7. The CDR3 loop is CASSFTLAGGPSTDTQYF. CDR3 DNA: TGTGCCAGCAGCTTCACTCTAGCGGGGGGGCCTAGCACAGATACGCAGTATTTT.

J is TRBJ1-1 and V is TRBV6-5; no clear D. The CDR3 covers 14 residues. Germline assignment: CDR1 MNHEY and CDR2 SVGAGI. The V gene lost 4 bases and the J gene lost 10 bases, with 19 bases spanning the gap. CDR3 DNA sequence: TGTGCCAGCAGTTCAGGCTGGGCCCCCCACGGAGCTTTCTTT. Translation gives CASSSGWAPHGAFF.